The 28 T cell receptor beta chains listed next were all sequenced from one sample in a study of blood T cell repertoires in COVID-19. Sequenced by immunoSEQ multiplex PCR; TCRdb stores in-frame clones only, minus some. The profile shows about 230,000 clones, roughly 76% of them singletons. Specimen: peripheral blood. These receptors came from a woman over 75 with COVID-19, enrolled during active disease.

The J gene is TRBJ2-5, the V gene TRBV2, with D perhaps matching TRBD2 (5 bases). This CDR3 comprises 14 residues. Per the germline V gene, CDR1 is SNHLY and CDR2 is FYNNEI. V was shortened by 1 base and J by 7 bases, with 13 bases between the two germline ends. CDR3 sequence reads: CASSEEYVAGTQYF. Written as DNA, the CDR3 is TGTGCCAGCAGTGAAGAGTACGTTGCGGGGACCCAGTACTTC.

The genes are TRBV6-5 and TRBJ1-2; a weak D match, TRBD1 (5 bases). The CDR3 covers 11 residues. Germline CDR1 and CDR2: MNHEY and SVGAGI. Trimming removed 7 bases at V and 5 bases at J, with 8 bases between. The CDR3 coding sequence is TGTGCCAGCACAGGGTGGTATGGCTACACCTTC. It codes for CASTGWYGYTF.

Only a few counts were recorded for this clone. In DNA, the CDR3 is TGTGCCAGCAGTCCTGACGAGGGGGCGCGTGTTCAGCCCCAGCATTTT. Translated, it gives CASSPDEGARVQPQHF. The gene calls are TRBV21-1 and TRBJ1-5; whether TRBD1, the table's D call, matches the DNA was not checked. TRBV21-1 is a known pseudogene. The CDR3 runs 16 residues.

The J gene is TRBJ2-7, the V gene TRBV4-3, with 7 bases identical to TRBD2. The V gene end was trimmed by 4 bases and the J gene end by 5 bases; junction bases not matched to a gene: 14. This CDR3 has 16 residues. Germline V gene lookup returns CDR1 LGHNA and CDR2 YSLEER. The CDR3 coding sequence is TGCGCCAGCAGCCCCGGGGGGAAGGGGACTTTTGACGAGCAGTACTTC. Its translation is CASSPGGKGTFDEQYF.

This clone was detected a few times. This chain joins TRBV3-1 (or the pseudogene TRBV3-2) and TRBJ1-2; 7 positions match TRBD1. The CDR3 runs to 14 residues. Trimming at V came to 0 bases and at J to 8 bases, leaving 6 bases not matched to a gene. Looked up from germline, CDR1 is LGHDT and CDR2 is YNNKEL (reference sequence). The CDR3 protein is CASSQDNRGGGYTF. For the CDR3, the DNA is TGTGCCAGCAGCCAAGATAACAGGGGCGGGGGCTACACCTTC.

The chain is built from TRBV3-1 (or the pseudogene TRBV3-2) and TRBJ2-5; TRBD2 might be the D (7 bases). CDR3 length: 19 amino acids. Germline CDR1 LGHDT, CDR2 YNNKEL (reference sequence). Between the trimmed V and J ends, which lost 3 bases and 0 bases, there was a span of 23 bases. CDR3 region: CASSQRGGEAKKDQETQYF. The CDR3 nucleotides are TGTGCCAGCAGCCAGAGGGGGGGGGAGGCAAAGAAGGACCAAGAGACCCAGTACTTC.

The rearrangement uses TRBV7-3 and TRBJ2-1; 12 bases are shared with TRBD2. After removal of 5 bases from V and 9 bases from J, the junction contained 11 bases not matched to a gene. The CDR3 consists of 16 residues. Looked up from germline, CDR1 is SGHTA and CDR2 is FQGTGA. In DNA, the CDR3 is TGTGCCAGCAGCAGATCCGGAGGACTAGCGGGGCGTGAGCAGTTCTTC. Amino acid sequence: CASSRSGGLAGREQFF.

The chain recombines TRBV5-5 with TRBJ1-3, with D hard to call. CDR3 length: 15 amino acids. Between the trimmed V and J ends, which lost 1 base and 0 bases, there was a span of 8 bases. CDR1 and CDR2 (germline): SGHKS, YYEKEE (reference sequence). This CDR3 reads CASSLLQDSGNTIYF. As DNA, the CDR3 is TGTGCCAGCAGCTTGCTGCAGGACTCTGGAAACACCATATATTTT.

The genes are TRBV11-2 and TRBJ2-1; no clear D gene. V was shortened by 6 bases and J by 5 bases, with 8 bases between the two germline ends. The germline CDR1 and CDR2 sequences are SGHAT and FQNNGV. The CDR3 sequence is 12 residues long. This CDR3 is CASRRVDNEQFF. The CDR3 nucleotides read TGTGCCAGCAGGAGAGTGGACAATGAGCAGTTCTTC.

V is TRBV5-5 and J is TRBJ2-3; D call uncertain. CDR1 is SGHKS and CDR2 is YYEKEE in the germline V gene (reference sequence). The CDR3 has 13 amino acids. The germline V and J ends were trimmed by 2 bases and 4 bases, with 8 bases remaining between them. CDR3 region: CASSFLTPDTQYF. For the CDR3, the DNA is TGTGCCAGCAGCTTTCTGACACCAGATACGCAGTATTTT.

The CDR3 DNA reads as TGTGCCAGCAGTTTACCCGGGACAGGGCGAAGGCAGCCCCAGCATTTT. Its translation is CASSLPGTGRRQPQHF. The genes are TRBV28 and TRBJ1-5, with TRBD1 identical over 9 bases. CDR1 and CDR2 from the germline V gene are MDHEN and SYDVKM. J gave up 7 bases and V 2 bases, and 9 bases lay outside the gene matches. The CDR3 has 16 residues.

V usage is TRBV5-4 and J usage is TRBJ2-5; the match to TRBD2 covers 10 bases. This CDR3 is built from 15 residues. V was pared by 1 base and J by 3 bases, with 3 bases of the junction left unmatched. Germline V CDR1 and CDR2: SGHNT, YYREEE (reference sequence). For the CDR3, the DNA is TGTGCCAGCAGCTTGACTAGCGGGACAAAAGAGACCCAGTACTTC. Residues: CASSLTSGTKETQYF.

CDR3 region: CASSQGTGSETQYF. As DNA, the CDR3 is TGCGCCAGCAGCCAGGGGACAGGGTCTGAGACCCAGTACTTC. The V and J genes are TRBV4-3 and TRBJ2-5, with 9 bases fitting TRBD1. The CDR3 runs to 14 residues. The germline gives CDR1 LGHNA, CDR2 YSLEER. Losses at the gene ends were 3 bases for V and 5 bases for J; bases not matched to a gene: 4.

The chain's CDR3 is CASSWTTFADTQYF. CDR3 sequence (DNA): TGTGCCAGCAGCTGGACAACTTTCGCAGATACGCAGTATTTT. This sequence joins TRBV5-8 and TRBJ2-3, with D perhaps TRBD1 (5 bases). V was clipped by 3 bases and J by 4 bases, with 12 bases between them. This CDR3 has 14 amino acids. Germline CDR1 is SGHTS and CDR2 is YDEGEE.

The gene calls are TRBV7-9 and TRBJ2-5, with 8 bases matching TRBD2. Germline CDR1 SEHNR, CDR2 FQNEAQ (reference sequence). The CDR3 has 15 residues. Trimming removed 7 bases from V and 6 bases from J; junction bases left unmatched: 13. The CDR3 DNA follows: TGTGCCAGCACCCCGGGGGGGGGCCGAGTAAAGACCCAGTACTTC. It translates to CASTPGGGRVKTQYF.

This sequence joins TRBV2 and TRBJ1-2; no definite D call. Germline CDR1 reads SNHLY; CDR2 reads FYNNEI. This CDR3 contains 13 residues. Trimming took off 6 bases at V and 6 bases at J, with 14 bases between the two ends. This CDR3 is CASRARGFDGYTF. Written as DNA, the CDR3 is TGTGCCAGCAGAGCACGGGGTTTTGATGGCTACACCTTC.

The table lists this clone with a few counts. The V gene is TRBV28, the J gene TRBJ1-3; D perhaps matches TRBD1 (6 bases). Trimming took 5 bases from V and 4 from J, leaving 12 bases between them. The CDR3 loop spans 14 amino acids. Per germline, CDR1 MDHEN and CDR2 SYDVKM. Here the CDR3 reads CASSIPGQGNTIYF. CDR3 DNA sequence: TGTGCCAGCAGTATACCGGGACAAGGAAACACCATATATTTT.

The chain employs TRBV4-2 and TRBJ2-5, with D perhaps TRBD2 (5 bases). V was cut by 2 bases and J by 2 bases, with 15 bases left in between. CDR3 length equals 16 residues. CDR1 is LGHNA, CDR2 YNFKEQ, per germline. The CDR3 here is CASSQTSSGLQETQYF. The DNA of the CDR3 is TGTGCCAGCAGCCAAACATCAAGCGGCCTACAAGAGACCCAGTACTTC.

The count of this clone is one. Other DNA sequences in this specimen translate into the identical CDR3. V is TRBV5-1 and J is TRBJ2-1, with 8 bases that match TRBD2. Germline V lookup: CDR1 SGHRS, CDR2 YFSETQ. This CDR3 comprises 16 residues. The V gene end was trimmed by 0 bases and the J gene end by 1 base; junction bases not matched to a gene: 3. In nucleotides, the CDR3 is TGCGCCAGCAGCTTGGTGGCGGGAGGTTCCTACAATGAGCAGTTCTTC. Protein product: CASSLVAGGSYNEQFF.

The rearrangement uses TRBV2 and TRBJ2-1; TRBD2 matches at 12 bases. This CDR3 spans 15 amino acids. Trimming took 6 bases from V and 6 from J; bases not matched to a gene: 6. Germline-derived CDR1 and CDR2 are SNHLY and FYNNEI. This chain's CDR3 is CASRRTSGNFNEQFF. The CDR3 DNA is TGTGCCAGCAGACGGACTAGCGGGAATTTCAATGAGCAGTTCTTC.

Here the CDR3 DNA reads TGTGCCAGCAGCTTCCTCAGGGTAGCCGACGAGCAGTACTTC. Residues: CASSFLRVADEQYF. The rearrangement links TRBV12-1 to TRBJ2-7; TRBD1 was called by the table and not checked on the DNA. TRBV12-1 is designated a pseudogene. This CDR3 contains 14 residues.

This clone was counted a few times. The chain joins TRBV7-9 to TRBJ1-5; D is unclear. The CDR3 runs to 13 residues. Germline values: CDR1 SEHNR, CDR2 FQNEAQ (reference sequence). V lost 1 base, J lost 3 bases, and 4 bases lay in between. The CDR3 nucleotides are TGTGCCAGCAGCTTAGTAGACAATCAGCCCCAGCATTTT. Translation gives CASSLVDNQPQHF. Full variable domain (outside the CDR3, taken from reference TRBV7-9 and TRBJ1-5): DTGVSQNPRHKITKRGQNVTFRCDPISEHNRLYWYRQTLGQGPEFLTYFQNEAQLEKSRLLSDRFSAERPKGSFSTLEIQRTEQGDSAMYLCASSLVDNQPQHFGDGTRLSIL.

The V call is TRBV28, the J call TRBJ2-1; 11 bases fit TRBD2. The length of the CDR3 is 15 residues. Germline CDR1 is MDHEN and CDR2 is SYDVKM. Unmatched junction bases numbered 5, after V lost 5 bases and J lost 5 bases. CDR3 bases: TGTGCCAGCAGTCCGCCGGGACTAGCGGACAATGAGCAGTTCTTC. The encoded protein is CASSPPGLADNEQFF.

The chain combines TRBV10-3 with TRBJ2-3; possible D gene TRBD1, 7 bases. Per the germline V gene, CDR1 is ENHRY and CDR2 is SYGVKD. Between the trimmed V and J ends, which lost 0 bases and 3 bases, there was a span of 10 bases. The CDR3 is 15 residues long. In nucleotides, the CDR3 is TGTGCCATCAGTGAGTCGACAGGGAGGACAGATACGCAGTATTTT. This sequence encodes CAISESTGRTDTQYF.

The chain uses TRBV12-5 and TRBJ2-1; 12 nucleotides line up with TRBD2. The germline gives CDR1 LGHNT, CDR2 FRNRAP. The CDR3 length is 14 residues. V was pared by 6 bases and J by 10 bases, with 7 bases of the junction left unmatched. The CDR3 reads CASGLAGGSGEQFF. CDR3 bases: TGTGCTAGTGGCCTAGCGGGAGGGTCGGGGGAGCAGTTCTTC.

J is TRBJ1-6 and V is TRBV5-1, with a weak D call TRBD1 (6 bases). The CDR3 runs 13 residues. The V end lost 0 bases, the J end lost 8 bases, and 6 bases lay between the germline ends. The germline V gene encodes CDR1 SGHRS and CDR2 YFSETQ. CDR3 sequence (DNA): TGCGCCAGCAGCTTGGGACAGGATTCACCCCTCCACTTT. Translated, it gives CASSLGQDSPLHF.

The chain recombines TRBV4-1 with TRBJ1-2; weak D call: TRBD1 (6 bases). The CDR3 is 18 residues long. CDR1 is MGHRA and CDR2 is YSYEKL in the germline V gene. V was pared by 3 bases and J by 0 bases, with 20 bases between. The CDR3, as DNA: TGCGCCAGCAGCCAGGGGAATTTGGACAGCCGATCTAACTATGGCTACACCTTC. It translates to CASSQGNLDSRSNYGYTF.

The rearrangement joins TRBV19 to TRBJ1-1; D perhaps matches TRBD1 (5 bases). In germline, CDR1 is LNHDA, CDR2 SQIVND (reference sequence). This CDR3 comprises 15 residues. Deletions cut 1 base from V and 5 bases from J, with 14 bases between. The CDR3 sequence is CASSIAPGFGTEAFF. DNA of the CDR3: TGTGCCAGTAGTATAGCCCCAGGGTTCGGGACTGAAGCTTTCTTT.